Listed below are T cell receptor beta chains from one sample, sequenced in a study of a mutant IDH1 vaccine in newly diagnosed glioma. Here immunoSEQ multiplex PCR was the method, and the copy in TCRdb shows in-frame clones only, minus some. The sample contains tens of thousands of clones, about two thirds of which appear only once. These receptors have no identified antigens. The material sequenced was peripheral blood mononuclear cells (PBMCs), taken from a glioma patient whose treatment included an IDH1 peptide vaccine. These receptors all come from a man in his forties with glioma. Some clones in this sample may be carry-over from other donors' samples. The CDR3 runs from the conserved cysteine through the conserved F or W. A D gene is named only where the DNA matches it firmly. Clone size appears in some rows only: once, few, many, or a class for an expanded clone.

d_gene	v_gene	abundance	j_gene	CDR3nt	CDR3aa
NA	TRBV5-1	NA	TRBJ2-3	TGCGCCAGCAGCCTTAGGGGCCAGAGCACAGATACGCAGTATTTT	CASSLRGQSTDTQYF
NA	TRBV15	NA	TRBJ1-4	TGTGCCACCAGCAGAGATGCCAGGGTCCTTCCGAGAAAAAAACTGTTTTTT	CATSRDARVLPRKKLFF
NA	TRBV2	NA	TRBJ2-7	TGTGCCAGCAGTGAAAGCCGTGGAGGGGGCGAGCAGTACTTC	CASSESRGGGEQYF
NA	TRBV9	few	TRBJ1-1	TGTGCCAGCAGCGCCACGGCGGGTACTGAAGCTTTCTTT	CASSATAGTEAFF
NA	TRBV2	few	TRBJ1-3	TGTGCCAGCAGGGAGGATCTCTCTGGAAACACCATATATTTT	CASREDLSGNTIYF
TRBD1	TRBV5-1	NA	TRBJ1-6	TGCGCCAGCAGCCCCGGACAGGGGGCGGGTAATTCACCCCTCCACTTT	CASSPGQGAGNSPLHF
NA	TRBV5-6	few	TRBJ1-5	TGTGCCAGCAGCTTGAGGGCGGGCAATCAGCCCCAGCATTTT	CASSLRAGNQPQHF
NA	TRBV6-1	NA	TRBJ2-3	TGTGCCAGCAGTGTGGAAGATACGCAGTATTTT	CASSVEDTQYF
NA	TRBV19	NA	TRBJ1-5	TGTGCCAGCCGCGATTTTGGCAATCAGCCCCAGCATTTT	CASRDFGNQPQHF
NA	TRBV5-1	NA	TRBJ1-2	TGCGCCAGCAGCTTCGGAGAGTTTAACTATGGCTACACCTTC	CASSFGEFNYGYTF
NA	TRBV29-1	NA	TRBJ2-1	TGCAGCGTTTTACATCGGGGCTACAATGAGCAGTTCTTC	CSVLHRGYNEQFF
NA	TRBV2	NA	TRBJ2-2	TGTGCCAGCATTCCGGGACGGGCCCTTTTGGACGGGGAGCTGTTTTTT	CASIPGRALLDGELFF
NA	TRBV5-6	NA	TRBJ1-6	TGTGCCAGCAGCTTTGGGCGGTCCTATAATTCACCCCTCCACTTT	CASSFGRSYNSPLHF
TRBD2	TRBV6-6	few	TRBJ2-2	TGTGCCAGCAGTTACACTAGCGGGGCCTCCCCGTGGGAGCTGTTTTTT	CASSYTSGASPWELFF
TRBD1	TRBV18	NA	TRBJ2-4	TGTGCCAGCTCACCACCGATGGGACAGACAAACATTCAGTACTTC	CASSPPMGQTNIQYF
TRBD1	TRBV27	NA	TRBJ2-7	TGTGCCAGCAGCGACAGGGGTAACGGCTACGAGCAGTACTTC	CASSDRGNGYEQYF
NA	TRBV7-9	once	TRBJ2-7	TGTGCCAGCAGCCTCTGGACCCTTGACCCCTACGAGCAGTACTTC	CASSLWTLDPYEQYF
NA	TRBV4-1	NA	TRBJ1-2	TGCGCCAGCAGCCAAGCCCTGGCCAACAGCTATGGCTACACCTTC	CASSQALANSYGYTF
NA	TRBV10-1	once	TRBJ2-2	TGCGCCAGCAGTGACGGGCAGGGGCGGAGCACCGGGGAGCTGTTTTTT	CASSDGQGRSTGELFF
NA	TRBV9	NA	TRBJ2-7	TGTGCCAGCAGCGTAGATCGGACCAACTACGAGCAGTACTTC	CASSVDRTNYEQYF